This TCR beta chain comes out of a study of blood T cell repertoires in COVID-19. Overall study context: Some COVID-19 samples were acute and others convalescent; all came from the United States, Italy and Spain.

From germline, CDR1 is MNHEY and CDR2 SVGAGI. The CDR3 loop spans 13 amino acids. V dropped 2 bases and J dropped 3 bases, with 7 bases sitting between them. This clone was found once. Study processing details: It was from reference gene primer amplification that nucleated cell counts were estimated. Repertoires were generated with immunoSEQ multiplex PCR, while TCRdb's copy carries only in-frame clones and drops some. V, J and clone size reflect that table, while D and trimming were determined from the DNA. Here the sample spans some 180,000 clones, 65% to 80% being singletons. This receptor was identified in a man aged 45-60 years who had recovered from COVID-19. The V call is TRBV6-5, the J call TRBJ1-1; D not resolved. Sequencing was performed on peripheral blood. The CDR3: CASSYGQDTEAFF. The DNA for the CDR3 is TGTGCCAGCAGTTACGGCCAGGACACTGAAGCTTTCTTT.